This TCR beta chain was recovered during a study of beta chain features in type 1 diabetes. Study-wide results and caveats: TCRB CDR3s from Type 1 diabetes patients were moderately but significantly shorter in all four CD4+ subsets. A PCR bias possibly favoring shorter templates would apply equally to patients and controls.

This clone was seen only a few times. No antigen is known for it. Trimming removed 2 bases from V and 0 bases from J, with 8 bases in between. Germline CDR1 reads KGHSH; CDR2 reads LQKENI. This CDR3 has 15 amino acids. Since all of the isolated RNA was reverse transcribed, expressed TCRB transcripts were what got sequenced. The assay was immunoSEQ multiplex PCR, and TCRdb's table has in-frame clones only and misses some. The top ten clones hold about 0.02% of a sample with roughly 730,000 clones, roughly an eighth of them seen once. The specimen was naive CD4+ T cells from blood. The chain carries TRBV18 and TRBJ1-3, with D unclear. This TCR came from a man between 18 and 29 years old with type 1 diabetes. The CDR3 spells CASSPGQLSGNTIYF. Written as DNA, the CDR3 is TGTGCCAGCTCACCAGGGCAACTCTCTGGAAACACCATATATTTT.